What follows is one TCR beta chain and its context. V gave up 2 bases and J gave up 2 bases, with 14 bases separating them. The CDR3 is 16 amino acids. Germline CDR1 MNHEY, CDR2 SVGAGI. The data stem from a study of early T cells in non-severe SARS-CoV-2 infection. MiXCR, applied by TCRdb to the 5' RACE reads, yields one record per CDR3 protein. The table has fewer than 120,000 distinct CDR3 sequences, roughly 12% seen once. Sequencing used whole blood, obtained at baseline. This sequence was found in an adult who was a healthcare worker with PCR-confirmed SARS-CoV-2 infection or an uninfected control (not recorded which). The V and J genes are TRBV6-5 and TRBJ2-3; a weak D match, TRBD2 (6 bases). The DNA of the CDR3 is TGTGCCAGCAGTTACGATGGGCTAGCGTTCACAGATACGCAGTATTTT. Protein: CASSYDGLAFTDTQYF.